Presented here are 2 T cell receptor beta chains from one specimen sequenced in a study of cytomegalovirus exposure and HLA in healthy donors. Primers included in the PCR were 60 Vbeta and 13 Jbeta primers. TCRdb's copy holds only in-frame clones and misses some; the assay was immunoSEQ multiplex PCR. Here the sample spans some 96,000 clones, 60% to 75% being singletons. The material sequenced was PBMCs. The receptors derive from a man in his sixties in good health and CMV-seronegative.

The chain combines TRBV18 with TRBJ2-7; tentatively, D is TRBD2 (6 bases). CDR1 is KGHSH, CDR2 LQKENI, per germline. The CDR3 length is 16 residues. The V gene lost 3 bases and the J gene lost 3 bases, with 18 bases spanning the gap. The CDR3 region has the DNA TGTGCCAGCTCACCCGCGGGAACAGTTGGGTACTACGAGCAGTACTTC. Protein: CASSPAGTVGYYEQYF.

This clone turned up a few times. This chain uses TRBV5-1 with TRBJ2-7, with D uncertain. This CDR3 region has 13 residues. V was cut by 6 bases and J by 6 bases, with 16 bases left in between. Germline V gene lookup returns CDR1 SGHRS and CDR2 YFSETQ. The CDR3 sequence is CASTVGGSSEQYF. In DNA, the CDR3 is TGCGCCAGCACGGTAGGTGGTAGCTCCGAGCAGTACTTC.